This T cell receptor (beta chain) is drawn from a study of tumor and adjacent non-tumor tissue in lung cancer. Findings of the study overall: Shorter survival was associated with higher TCR diversity in tumors. In normal lung, the top 100 clones were significantly more dominant than in tumor. Tumor tissue had significantly higher TCR diversity than normal lung.

The library came from three nested PCR rounds adapted from ARM-PCR protocols. MiXCR was run by TCRdb on the multiplex PCR reads, yielding one entry per CDR3 protein. The data hold around 99,000 distinct CDR3 sequences, with approximately 71% observed a single time. This clonotype was observed many times. What it binds is unknown. The template was RNA from unsorted bulk tissue. Donors were chemotherapy-naive, newly diagnosed lung cancer surgical patients in China, August–late 2014. V trimming: 5 bases; J trimming: 9 bases; junction bases outside the gene matches: 7. The CDR3 sequence is 13 residues long. Germline V lookup: CDR1 SGHVS, CDR2 FQNEAQ.

Material for sequencing was lung tumor tissue. V usage is TRBV7-8 and J usage is TRBJ2-1; 7 nucleotides line up with TRBD1. The clonotype comes from an older woman with non-small cell lung cancer. CDR3 region: CASSHTGVAEQFF. In DNA form, the CDR3 reads TGTGCCAGCAGCCATACAGGGGTTGCTGAGCAGTTCTTC.